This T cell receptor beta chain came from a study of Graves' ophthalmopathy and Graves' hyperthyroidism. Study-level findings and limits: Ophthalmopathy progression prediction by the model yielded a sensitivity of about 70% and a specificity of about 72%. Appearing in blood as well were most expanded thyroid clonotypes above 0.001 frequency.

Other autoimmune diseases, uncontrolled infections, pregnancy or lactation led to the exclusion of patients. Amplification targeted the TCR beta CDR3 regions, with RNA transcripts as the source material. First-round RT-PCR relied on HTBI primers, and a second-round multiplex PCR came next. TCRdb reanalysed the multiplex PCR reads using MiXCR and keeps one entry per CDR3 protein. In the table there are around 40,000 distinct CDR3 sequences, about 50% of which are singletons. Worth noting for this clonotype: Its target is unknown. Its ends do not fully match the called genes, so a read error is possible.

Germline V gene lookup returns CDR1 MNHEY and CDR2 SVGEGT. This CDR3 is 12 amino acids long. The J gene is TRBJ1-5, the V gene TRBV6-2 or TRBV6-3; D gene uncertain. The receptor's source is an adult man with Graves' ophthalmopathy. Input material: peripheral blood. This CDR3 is CASGYPAQPQHF. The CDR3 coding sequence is TGTGCCAGCGGTTATCCGGCTCAGCCCCAGCATTTT.